Here is one T cell receptor (beta chain) with its context. The record originates from a study of T cell changes during pregnancy in multiple sclerosis. Germline CDR1 SGHTA, CDR2 FQGNSA. V was pared by 4 bases and J by 2 bases, with 5 bases of the junction left unmatched. The CDR3 has 14 residues. Clones were sequenced by immunoSEQ multiplex PCR, and TCRdb holds only the in-frame ones, with some missing. This repertoire shows roughly 50,000 clones, about 90% found once; its top ten account for approximately 1%. The sample consisted of peripheral blood, taken after pregnancy. The chain links TRBV7-2 to TRBJ2-7; 7 bases match TRBD2. This sequence originates from a female donor in good health, enrolled as a control in a pregnancy study. CDR3 sequence reads: CASSYQRGPYEQYF. In DNA form, the CDR3 reads TGTGCCAGCAGCTACCAGCGGGGACCCTACGAGCAGTACTTC.